The 7 T cell receptor beta chains below were found in one sample sequenced in a study of immune cell composition in non-small cell lung cancer. The data were produced by immunoSEQ multiplex PCR, yet TCRdb's version contains in-frame clones alone and is incomplete. The repertoire holds around 2,000 clones, with 65% to 90% as singletons. The sequencing sample was made of lung tumor tissue. All receptors come from a human donor with non-small cell lung cancer.

This chain joins TRBV5-1 and TRBJ1-4; D not resolved. The CDR3 length is 14 residues. The V gene lost 5 bases and the J gene lost 8 bases, with 16 bases spanning the gap. The germline gives CDR1 SGHRS, CDR2 YFSETQ. The CDR3 DNA reads as TGCGCCAGCAGTGAGTCCGGCAGGAGGGAAAAACTGTTTTTT. Encoded protein: CASSESGRREKLFF.

V is TRBV28 and J is TRBJ1-2; 7 bases are shared with TRBD1. With V trimmed by 6 bases and J by 1 base, 20 bases remained unmatched. The CDR3 sequence is 19 residues long. Germline-derived CDR1 and CDR2 are MDHEN and SYDVKM. CDR3 nucleotides: TGTGCCAGCAGCCCCAGCTCCCTAAATCCCGGGACAGATAACTATGGCTACACCTTC. It translates to CASSPSSLNPGTDNYGYTF.

DNA of the CDR3: TGTGCCAGCAGCCTATTCGACAGGGGCGGGGTTTCACCCCTCCACTTT. Translated: CASSLFDRGGVSPLHF. The chain has TRBV27 and TRBJ1-6; 8 bases match TRBD1. Germline V gives CDR1 MNHEY, CDR2 SMNVEV (reference sequence). CDR3 length: 16 residues. Trimming at V came to 6 bases and at J to 9 bases, leaving 13 bases not matched to a gene.

This rearrangement joins TRBV5-1 to TRBJ1-1; 10 bases line up with TRBD1. Trimming removed 4 bases from V and 4 bases from J; junction bases left unmatched: 1. This CDR3 is 13 amino acids long. Germline V gene data show CDR1 as SGHRS and CDR2 as YFSETQ. CDR3 sequence reads: CASSDRGLTEAFF. Here the CDR3 DNA reads TGCGCCAGCAGCGACAGGGGGCTCACTGAAGCTTTCTTT.

The genes are TRBV5-5 and TRBJ2-5; either TRBD1 or TRBD2 may supply D (5 bases each). Per the germline V gene, CDR1 is SGHKS and CDR2 is YYEKEE (reference sequence). Trimming took 9 bases from V and 4 from J, leaving 13 bases between them. The CDR3 has 12 amino acids. CDR3 in DNA: TGTGCCACGGGGACCTTCGGAGAGACCCAGTACTTC. This gives the protein CATGTFGETQYF.

The chain uses TRBV11-2 and TRBJ2-7; possible D gene TRBD1, 6 bases. Germline CDR1 reads SGHAT; CDR2 reads FQNNGV. This CDR3 is built from 11 residues. Deletions cut 4 bases from V and 12 bases from J, with 13 bases between. The CDR3 is CASSSRTEVYF. DNA of the CDR3: TGTGCCAGCAGCTCTAGGACAGAAGTGTACTTC.

This clone has only a few counts. The genes are TRBV6-5 and TRBJ1-1; D not certain. V was cut by 0 bases and J by 1 base, with 9 bases left in between. The V gene's germline CDR1 is MNHEY and CDR2 SVGAGI. The CDR3 length is 15 residues. This chain's CDR3 is CASSYSYWENTEAFF. CDR3 DNA: TGTGCCAGCAGTTACTCGTATTGGGAGAACACTGAAGCTTTCTTT.